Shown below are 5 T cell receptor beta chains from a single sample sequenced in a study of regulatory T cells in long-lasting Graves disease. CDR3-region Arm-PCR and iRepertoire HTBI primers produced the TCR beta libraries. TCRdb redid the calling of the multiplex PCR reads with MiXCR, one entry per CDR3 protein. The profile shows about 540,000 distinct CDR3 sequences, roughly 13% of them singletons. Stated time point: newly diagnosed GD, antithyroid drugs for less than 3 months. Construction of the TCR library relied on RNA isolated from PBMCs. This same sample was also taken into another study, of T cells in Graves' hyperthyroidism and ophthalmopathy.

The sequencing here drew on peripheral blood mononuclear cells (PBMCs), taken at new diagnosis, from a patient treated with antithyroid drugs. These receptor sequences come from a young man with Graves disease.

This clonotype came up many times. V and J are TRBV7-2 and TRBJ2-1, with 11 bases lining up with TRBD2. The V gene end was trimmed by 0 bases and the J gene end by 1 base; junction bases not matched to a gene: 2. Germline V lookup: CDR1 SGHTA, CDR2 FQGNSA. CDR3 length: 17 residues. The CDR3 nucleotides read TGTGCCAGCAGCTTAGCGGGGACTAGCGGATCCTACAATGAGCAGTTCTTC. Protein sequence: CASSLAGTSGSYNEQFF.

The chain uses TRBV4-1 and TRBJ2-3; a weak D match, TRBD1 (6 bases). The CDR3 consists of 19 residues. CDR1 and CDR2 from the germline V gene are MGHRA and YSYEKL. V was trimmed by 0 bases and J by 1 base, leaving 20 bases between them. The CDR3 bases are TGCGCCAGCAGCCAAGAGAGTTCAACCCTCGAGGGGGGCACAGATACGCAGTATTTT. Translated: CASSQESSTLEGGTDTQYF.

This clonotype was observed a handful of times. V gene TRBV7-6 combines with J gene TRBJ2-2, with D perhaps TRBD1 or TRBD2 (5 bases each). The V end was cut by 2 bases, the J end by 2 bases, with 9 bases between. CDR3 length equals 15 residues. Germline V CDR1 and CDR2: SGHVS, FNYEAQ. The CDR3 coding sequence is TGTGCCAGCAGCTTATTCAGGGACAACACCGGGGAGCTGTTTTTT. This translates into CASSLFRDNTGELFF.

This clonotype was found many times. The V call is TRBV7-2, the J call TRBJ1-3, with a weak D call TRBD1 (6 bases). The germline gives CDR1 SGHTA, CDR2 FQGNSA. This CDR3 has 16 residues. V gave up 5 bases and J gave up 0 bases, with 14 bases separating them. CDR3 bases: TGTGCCAGCAGCGTAGGACAGTCCGTCTCTGGAAACACCATATATTTT. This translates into CASSVGQSVSGNTIYF.

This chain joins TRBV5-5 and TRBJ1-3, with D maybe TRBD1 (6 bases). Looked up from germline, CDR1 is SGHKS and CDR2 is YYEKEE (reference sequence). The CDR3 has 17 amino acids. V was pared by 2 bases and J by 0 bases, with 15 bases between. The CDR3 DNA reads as TGTGCCAGCAGCTTCCAGGGGCCTCACACCTCTGGAAACACCATATATTTT. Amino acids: CASSFQGPHTSGNTIYF.